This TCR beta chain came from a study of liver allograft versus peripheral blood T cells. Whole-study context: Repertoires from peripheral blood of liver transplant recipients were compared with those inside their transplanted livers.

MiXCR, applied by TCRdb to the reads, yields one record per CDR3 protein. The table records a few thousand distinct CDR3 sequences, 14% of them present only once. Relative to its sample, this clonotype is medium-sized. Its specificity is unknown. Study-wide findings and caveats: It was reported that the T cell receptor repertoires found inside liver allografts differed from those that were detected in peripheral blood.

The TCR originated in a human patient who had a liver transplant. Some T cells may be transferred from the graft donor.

CDR3: CASSPGLAGANEQFF. DNA for the CDR3: TGTGCCAGCTCACCGGGACTAGCGGGAGCTAATGAGCAGTTCTTC. This chain uses TRBV18 with TRBJ2-1; 14 bases align to TRBD2. Germline CDR1 is KGHSH and CDR2 is LQKENI. The CDR3 totals 15 residues. The junction had 2 bases not matched to a gene; V was cut back by 3 bases and J by 7 bases.